A selection of T cell receptor beta chains follows, all from one sample in a study of CD8 T cells in ankylosing spondylitis. TCRdb reanalysed the 5' RACE reads using MiXCR and keeps one entry per CDR3 protein. The table shows hundreds of thousands of distinct CDR3 sequences, with 20% to 25% occurring only once. Sequenced: blood, either unsorted or a sorted T cell fraction (not recorded which). These receptors were obtained from a male donor with ankylosing spondylitis or in good health (not recorded which). CDR3s include the opening cysteine and the closing phenylalanine or tryptophan. Each record gives: CDR3 protein, V gene, J gene, clone size. Only part of the rows carry a size: once, few, many, or a class if the clone is expanded.

CDR3aa: CASRDGGGTEAFF; v_gene: TRBV27; j_gene: TRBJ1-1; abundance: few
CDR3aa: CASVGLVGETQYF; v_gene: TRBV7-2; j_gene: TRBJ2-5; abundance: -
CDR3aa: CASIGRISYNEQFF; v_gene: TRBV7-9; j_gene: TRBJ2-1; abundance: -
CDR3aa: CASSLAGGAWEQYF; v_gene: TRBV9; j_gene: TRBJ2-7; abundance: few
CDR3aa: CSASEEGAGELFF; v_gene: TRBV20-1; j_gene: TRBJ2-2; abundance: -
CDR3aa: CASSLARPGDTQYF; v_gene: TRBV7-9; j_gene: TRBJ2-3; abundance: -
CDR3aa: CASSSPDRDTREEDNQPQHF; v_gene: TRBV11-2; j_gene: TRBJ1-5; abundance: -
CDR3aa: CASSPDWWETQYF; v_gene: TRBV12-3/TRBV12-4; j_gene: TRBJ2-5; abundance: few
CDR3aa: CASSQDRVSTDTQYF; v_gene: TRBV4-1; j_gene: TRBJ2-3; abundance: -
CDR3aa: CASSFGGNQPQHF; v_gene: TRBV12-3/TRBV12-4; j_gene: TRBJ1-5; abundance: many
CDR3aa: CATSDPGTGEETQYF; v_gene: TRBV24-1; j_gene: TRBJ2-5; abundance: few
CDR3aa: CSVEISGQAYNEQFF; v_gene: TRBV29-1; j_gene: TRBJ2-1; abundance: -
CDR3aa: CASREGTGTTDTQYF; v_gene: TRBV7-6; j_gene: TRBJ2-3; abundance: -
CDR3aa: CASSQEIADNYEQYF; v_gene: TRBV4-2; j_gene: TRBJ2-7; abundance: -
CDR3aa: CASSLGGTGVDTDTQYF; v_gene: TRBV7-9; j_gene: TRBJ2-3; abundance: few
CDR3aa: CATTPHSSLYEQYF; v_gene: TRBV28; j_gene: TRBJ2-7; abundance: -
CDR3aa: CASSQAWRGPVAKNIQYF; v_gene: TRBV4-1; j_gene: TRBJ2-4; abundance: -
CDR3aa: CASSPGLAGGLGQFF; v_gene: TRBV12-3/TRBV12-4; j_gene: TRBJ2-1; abundance: -